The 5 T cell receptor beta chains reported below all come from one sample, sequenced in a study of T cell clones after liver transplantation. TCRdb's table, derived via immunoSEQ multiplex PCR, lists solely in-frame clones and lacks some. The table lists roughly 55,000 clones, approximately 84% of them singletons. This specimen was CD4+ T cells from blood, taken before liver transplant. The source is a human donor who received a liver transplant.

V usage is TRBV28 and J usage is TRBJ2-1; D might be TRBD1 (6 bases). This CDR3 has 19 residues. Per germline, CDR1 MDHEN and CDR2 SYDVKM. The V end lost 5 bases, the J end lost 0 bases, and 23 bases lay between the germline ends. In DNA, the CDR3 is TGTGCCAGCAGTCCTTCCCCGGGACATTCGTTAGACTCCTACAATGAGCAGTTCTTC. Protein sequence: CASSPSPGHSLDSYNEQFF.

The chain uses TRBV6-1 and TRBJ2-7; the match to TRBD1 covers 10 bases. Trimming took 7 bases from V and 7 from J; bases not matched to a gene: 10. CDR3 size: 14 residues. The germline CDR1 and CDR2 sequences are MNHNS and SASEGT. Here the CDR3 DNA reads TGTGCCAGCAATTGGGACAGGGGTTCGTTTGAGCAGTACTTC. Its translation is CASNWDRGSFEQYF.

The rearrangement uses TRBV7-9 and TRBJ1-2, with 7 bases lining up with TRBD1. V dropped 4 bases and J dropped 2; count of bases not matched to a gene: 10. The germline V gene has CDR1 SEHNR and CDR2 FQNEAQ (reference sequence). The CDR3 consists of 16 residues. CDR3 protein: CASSSDRGTANYGYTF. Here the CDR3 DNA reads TGTGCCAGCAGCTCAGATAGAGGGACAGCGAACTATGGCTACACCTTC. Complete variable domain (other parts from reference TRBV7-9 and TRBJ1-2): DTGVSQNPRHKITKRGQNVTFRCDPISEHNRLYWYRQTLGQGPEFLTYFQNEAQLEKSRLLSDRFSAERPKGSFSTLEIQRTEQGDSAMYLCASSSDRGTANYGYTFGSGTRLTVV.

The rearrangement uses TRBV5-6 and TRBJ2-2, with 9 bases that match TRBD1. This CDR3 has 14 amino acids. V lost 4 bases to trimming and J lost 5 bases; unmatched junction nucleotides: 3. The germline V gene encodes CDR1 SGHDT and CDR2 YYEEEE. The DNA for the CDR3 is TGTGCCAGCAGCCTGGACAGGGGAACCGGGGAGCTGTTTTTT. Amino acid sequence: CASSLDRGTGELFF.

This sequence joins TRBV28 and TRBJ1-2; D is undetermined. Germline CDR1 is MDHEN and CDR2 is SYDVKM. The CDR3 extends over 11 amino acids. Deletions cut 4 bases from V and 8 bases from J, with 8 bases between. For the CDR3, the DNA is TGTGCCAGCAGTTACCGATTCGGCTACACCTTC. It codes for CASSYRFGYTF.